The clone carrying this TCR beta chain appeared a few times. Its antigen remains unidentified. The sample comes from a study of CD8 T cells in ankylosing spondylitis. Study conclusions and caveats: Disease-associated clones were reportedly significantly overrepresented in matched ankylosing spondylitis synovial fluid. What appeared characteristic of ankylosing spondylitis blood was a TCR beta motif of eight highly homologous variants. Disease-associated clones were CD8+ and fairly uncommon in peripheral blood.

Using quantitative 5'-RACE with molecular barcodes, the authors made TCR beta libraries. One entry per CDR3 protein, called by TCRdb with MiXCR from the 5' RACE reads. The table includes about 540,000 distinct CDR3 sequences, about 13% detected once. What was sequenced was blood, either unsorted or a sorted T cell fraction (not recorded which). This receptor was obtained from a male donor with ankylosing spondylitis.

CDR3 DNA sequence: TGTGCCAGCAGTGCACAGGGTACAGATACGCAGTATTTT. This encodes CASSAQGTDTQYF. This chain connects TRBV6-1 to TRBJ2-3, with D possibly TRBD1 on 6 matching bases. This CDR3 has 13 amino acids. CDR1 is MNHNS, CDR2 SASEGT, per germline. V lost 4 bases to trimming and J lost 3 bases, with 8 bases between them.